The rows below give T cell receptor beta chains drawn from one sample of a study of response to subunit inactivated influenza vaccine. TCRdb re-called the RT-PCR reads through MiXCR, storing one row per CDR3 protein. This sample has about half a million distinct CDR3 sequences, with roughly 25% found just once. Here the sequenced sample was CD4+ T cells sorted from PBMCs, taken 5 days after vaccination. Source of these receptors: a man aged 50-60 years who received an inactivated influenza vaccine. Each CDR3 is given with its conserved first and last residue. The order of the fields is J gene, D gene, V gene, clone size, CDR3 DNA, CDR3 protein. The D gene is left open where the match is weak. The size field is filled for only some rows; it gives once, few, many or a size class.

J: TRBJ2-5; D: .; V: TRBV6-2/TRBV6-3; size: .; DNA: TGTGCCAGCACCCAAGGGGCGAGAGAGACCCAGTACTTC; CDR3: CASTQGARETQYF
J: TRBJ2-1; D: .; V: TRBV6-2/TRBV6-3; size: few; DNA: TGTGCCAGCAATGAGCAGTTCTTC; CDR3: CASNEQFF
J: TRBJ1-1; D: .; V: TRBV4-2; size: .; DNA: TGTGCCAGCCGACAGCCCACCAACACTGAAGCTTTCTTT; CDR3: CASRQPTNTEAFF
J: TRBJ2-1; D: TRBD1; V: TRBV14; size: .; DNA: TGTGCCAGCAGTCCGACAGGGATAACGCACAATGAGCAGTTCTTC; CDR3: CASSPTGITHNEQFF
J: TRBJ2-1; D: .; V: TRBV7-2; size: .; DNA: TGTGCCAGCAGCTTATATCGCCTGGATGAGCAGTTCTTC; CDR3: CASSLYRLDEQFF
J: TRBJ2-5; D: .; V: TRBV7-2; size: .; DNA: TGTGCCAGCAGCTTAGCTGCGGGCCCCCAAGAGACCCAGTACTTC; CDR3: CASSLAAGPQETQYF
J: TRBJ2-7; D: TRBD1; V: TRBV12-3/TRBV12-4; size: few; DNA: TGTGCCAGCACCAAGGGGGGGACAGGGTTCTCCGAGCAGTACTTC; CDR3: CASTKGGTGFSEQYF
J: TRBJ2-5; D: TRBD1; V: TRBV7-2; size: .; DNA: TGTGCCAGCAGTTTATGGAGGGACAGGGGGTTGGAGACCCAGTACTTC; CDR3: CASSLWRDRGLETQYF
J: TRBJ2-2; D: TRBD2; V: TRBV6-2/TRBV6-3; size: few; DNA: TGTGCCAGCAGTAGACTAGCGGGACGGAACACCGGGGAGCTGTTTTTT; CDR3: CASSRLAGRNTGELFF
J: TRBJ2-3; D: TRBD2; V: TRBV5-4; size: few; DNA: TGTGCCAGCAGCTCTCGACTAGCGGGGAGCACAGATACGCAGTATTTT; CDR3: CASSSRLAGSTDTQYF
J: TRBJ1-5; D: .; V: TRBV12-3/TRBV12-4; size: few; DNA: TGTGCCAGCGGCTGGGCCGACAATCAGCCCCAGCATTTT; CDR3: CASGWADNQPQHF
J: TRBJ1-3; D: .; V: TRBV7-9; size: .; DNA: TGTGCCAGCAGCTCTTGGGGCGGAAACACCATATATTTT; CDR3: CASSSWGGNTIYF